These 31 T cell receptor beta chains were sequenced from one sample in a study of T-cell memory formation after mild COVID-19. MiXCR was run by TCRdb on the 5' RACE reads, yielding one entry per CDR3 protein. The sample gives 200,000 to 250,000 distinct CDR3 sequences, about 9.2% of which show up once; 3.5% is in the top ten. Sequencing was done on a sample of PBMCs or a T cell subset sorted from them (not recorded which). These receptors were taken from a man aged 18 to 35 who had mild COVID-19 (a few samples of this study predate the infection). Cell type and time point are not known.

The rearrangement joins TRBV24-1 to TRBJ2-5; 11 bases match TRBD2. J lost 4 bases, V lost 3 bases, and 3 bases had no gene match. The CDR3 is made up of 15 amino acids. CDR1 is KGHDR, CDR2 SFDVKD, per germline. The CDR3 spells CATSDPTSGGETQYF. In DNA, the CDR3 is TGTGCCACCAGTGATCCAACTAGCGGGGGAGAGACCCAGTACTTC.

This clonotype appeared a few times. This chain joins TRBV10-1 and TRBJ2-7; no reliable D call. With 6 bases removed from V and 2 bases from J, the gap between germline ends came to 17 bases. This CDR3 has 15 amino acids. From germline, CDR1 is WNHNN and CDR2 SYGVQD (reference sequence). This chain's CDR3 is CASSDPHLGTYEQYF. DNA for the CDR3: TGCGCCAGCAGCGACCCCCATTTAGGCACCTACGAGCAGTACTTC.

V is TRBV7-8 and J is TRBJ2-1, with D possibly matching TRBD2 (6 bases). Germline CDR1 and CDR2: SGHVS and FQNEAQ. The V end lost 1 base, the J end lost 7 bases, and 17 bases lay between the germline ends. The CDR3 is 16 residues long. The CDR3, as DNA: TGTGCCAGCAGCTTAGTTGGGGGGTCATTGGGTAATGAGCAGTTCTTC. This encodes CASSLVGGSLGNEQFF.

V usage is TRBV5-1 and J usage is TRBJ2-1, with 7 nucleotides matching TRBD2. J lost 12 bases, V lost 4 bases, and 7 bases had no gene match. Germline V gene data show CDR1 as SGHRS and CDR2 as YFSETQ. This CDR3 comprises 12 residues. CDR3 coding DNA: TGCGCCAGCAGCCCGGGCGGGGAGGGGCAGTTCTTC. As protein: CASSPGGEGQFF.

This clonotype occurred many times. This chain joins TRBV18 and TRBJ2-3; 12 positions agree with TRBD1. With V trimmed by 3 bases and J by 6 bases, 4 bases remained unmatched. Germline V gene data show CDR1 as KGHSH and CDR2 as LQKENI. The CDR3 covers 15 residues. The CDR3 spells CASSPGQGAPDTQYF. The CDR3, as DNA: TGTGCCAGCTCACCGGGACAGGGGGCTCCGGATACGCAGTATTTT.

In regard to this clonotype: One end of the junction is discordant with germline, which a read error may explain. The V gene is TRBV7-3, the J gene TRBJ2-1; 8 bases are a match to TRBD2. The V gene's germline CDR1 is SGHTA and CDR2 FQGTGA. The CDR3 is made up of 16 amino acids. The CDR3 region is CASSPGFAGGHNEQLF. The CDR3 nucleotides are TGTGCCAGCAGTCCGGGATTCGCGGGGGGACACAATGAGCAGCTCTTC.

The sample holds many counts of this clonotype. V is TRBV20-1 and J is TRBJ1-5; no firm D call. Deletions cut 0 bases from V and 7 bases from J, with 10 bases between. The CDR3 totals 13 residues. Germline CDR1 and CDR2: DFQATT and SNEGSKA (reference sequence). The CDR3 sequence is CSARDRGGQPQHF. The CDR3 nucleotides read TGCAGTGCTAGAGATCGAGGAGGACAGCCCCAGCATTTT.

The CDR3 is CASSQDLTGLVPYF. CDR3 coding DNA: TGCGCCAGCAGCCAAGACTTGACGGGACTAGTACCGTATTTT. The genes are TRBV4-1 and TRBJ2-3; 8 bases line up with TRBD2. The CDR3 is 14 residues long. V lost 0 bases to trimming and J lost 14 bases; unmatched junction nucleotides: 10. Germline CDR1 reads MGHRA; CDR2 reads YSYEKL.

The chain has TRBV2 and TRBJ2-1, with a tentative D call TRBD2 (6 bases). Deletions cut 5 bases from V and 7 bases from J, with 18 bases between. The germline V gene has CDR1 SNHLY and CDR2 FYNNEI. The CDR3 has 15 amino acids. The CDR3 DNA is TGTGCCAGCAGTCCGGGGCTGTTTGGGGGGAATGAGCAGTTCTTC. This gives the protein CASSPGLFGGNEQFF.

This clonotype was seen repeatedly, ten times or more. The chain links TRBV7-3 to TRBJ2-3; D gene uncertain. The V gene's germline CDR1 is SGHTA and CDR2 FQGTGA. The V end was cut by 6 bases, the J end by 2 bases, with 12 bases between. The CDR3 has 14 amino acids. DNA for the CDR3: TGTGCCAGCAGGATGACCGGTACCACAGATACGCAGTATTTT. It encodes CASRMTGTTDTQYF. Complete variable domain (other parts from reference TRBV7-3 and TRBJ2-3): GAGVSQTPSNKVTEKGKYVELRCDPISGHTALYWYRQSLGQGPEFLIYFQGTGAADDSGLPNDRFFAVRPEGSVSTLKIQRTERGDSAVYLCASRMTGTTDTQYFGPGTRLTVL.

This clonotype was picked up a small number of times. CDR3 DNA: TGTGCCAGCAGCCCCGGGACTAGCGGGGGGGGCCGTCATGAGCAGTTCTTC. This codes for CASSPGTSGGGRHEQFF. The chain recombines TRBV7-9 with TRBJ2-1; 16 nucleotides line up with TRBD2. Germline CDR1 and CDR2: SEHNR and FQNEAQ (reference sequence). The CDR3 contains 17 residues. V was pared by 5 bases and J by 8 bases, with 9 bases of the junction left unmatched.

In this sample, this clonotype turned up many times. CDR3 DNA: TGCGCCAGCAGCTTGGCCCCTCGGGGGGGCCGGGTAGATACGCAGTATTTT. It translates to CASSLAPRGGRVDTQYF. The J gene is TRBJ2-3, the V gene TRBV5-1, with 8 bases aligning to TRBD2. Germline V gene data show CDR1 as SGHRS and CDR2 as YFSETQ. The ends lost 0 bases at V and 5 bases at J; junction bases unmatched: 11. The CDR3 contains 17 residues.

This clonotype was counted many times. The CDR3 region has the DNA TGCAGTGCTAGAATTAGTGACAATCAGCCCCAGCATTTT. Its protein is CSARISDNQPQHF. The chain is built from TRBV20-1 and TRBJ1-5; D unresolved. Germline V gene lookup returns CDR1 DFQATT and CDR2 SNEGSKA (reference sequence). The V end was cut by 2 bases, the J end by 3 bases, with 8 bases between. CDR3 length: 13 residues.

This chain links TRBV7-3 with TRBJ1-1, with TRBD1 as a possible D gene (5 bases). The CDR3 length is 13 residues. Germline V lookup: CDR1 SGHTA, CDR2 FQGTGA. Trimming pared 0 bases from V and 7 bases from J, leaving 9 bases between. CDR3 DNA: TGTGCCAGCAGCTTAACGACGGGGGTTGAAGCTTTCTTT. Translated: CASSLTTGVEAFF.

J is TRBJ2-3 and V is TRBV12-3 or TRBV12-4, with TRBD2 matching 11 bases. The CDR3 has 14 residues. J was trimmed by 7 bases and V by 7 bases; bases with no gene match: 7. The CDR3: CASTSGTSGYTQYF. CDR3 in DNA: TGTGCCAGCACCTCCGGGACTAGCGGTTATACGCAGTATTTT.

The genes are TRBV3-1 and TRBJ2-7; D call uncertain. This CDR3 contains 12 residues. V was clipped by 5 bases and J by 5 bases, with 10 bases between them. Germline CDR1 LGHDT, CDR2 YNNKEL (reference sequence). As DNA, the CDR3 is TGTGCCAGCAGCGAAAGTCTTAACGAGCAGTACTTC. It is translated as CASSESLNEQYF.

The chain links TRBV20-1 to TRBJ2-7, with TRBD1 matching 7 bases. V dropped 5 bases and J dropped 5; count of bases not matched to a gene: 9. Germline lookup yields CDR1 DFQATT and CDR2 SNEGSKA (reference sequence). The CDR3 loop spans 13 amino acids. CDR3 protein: CSASGQVEHEQYV. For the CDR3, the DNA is TGCAGTGCTTCCGGACAGGTCGAACACGAGCAGTACGTC.

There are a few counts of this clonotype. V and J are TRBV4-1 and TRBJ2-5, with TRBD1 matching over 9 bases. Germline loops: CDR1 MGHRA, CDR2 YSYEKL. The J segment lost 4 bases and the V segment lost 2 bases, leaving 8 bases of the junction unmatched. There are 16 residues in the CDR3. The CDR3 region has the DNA TGCGCCAGCAGCCAACCCCCCGGGACAGGGATAGAGACCCAGTACTTC. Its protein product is CASSQPPGTGIETQYF.

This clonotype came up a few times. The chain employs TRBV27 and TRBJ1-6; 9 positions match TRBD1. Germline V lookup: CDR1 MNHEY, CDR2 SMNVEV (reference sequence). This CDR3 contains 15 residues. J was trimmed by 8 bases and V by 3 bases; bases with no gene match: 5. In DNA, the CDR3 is TGTGCCAGCAGTTTCCACAGGGGGCCGGATTCACCCCTCCACTTT. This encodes CASSFHRGPDSPLHF.

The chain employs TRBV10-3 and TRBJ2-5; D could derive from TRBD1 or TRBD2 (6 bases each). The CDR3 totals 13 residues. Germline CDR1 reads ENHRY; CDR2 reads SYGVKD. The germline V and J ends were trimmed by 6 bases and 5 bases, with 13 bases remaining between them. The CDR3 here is CAIRGTSGETQYF. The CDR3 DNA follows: TGTGCCATCAGAGGGACAAGCGGGGAGACCCAGTACTTC.

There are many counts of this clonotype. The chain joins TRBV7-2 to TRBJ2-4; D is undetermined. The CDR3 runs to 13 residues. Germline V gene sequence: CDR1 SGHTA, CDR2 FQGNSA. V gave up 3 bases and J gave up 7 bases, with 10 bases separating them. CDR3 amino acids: CASSLVQVNIQYF. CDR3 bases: TGTGCCAGCAGCTTGGTCCAGGTCAACATTCAGTACTTC.

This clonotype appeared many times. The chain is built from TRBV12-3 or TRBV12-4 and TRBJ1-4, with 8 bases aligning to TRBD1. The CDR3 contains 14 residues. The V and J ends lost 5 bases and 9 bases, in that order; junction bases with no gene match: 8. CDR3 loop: CASSQDRDIKKLFF. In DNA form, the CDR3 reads TGTGCCAGCAGTCAGGACAGGGACATCAAAAAACTGTTTTTT.

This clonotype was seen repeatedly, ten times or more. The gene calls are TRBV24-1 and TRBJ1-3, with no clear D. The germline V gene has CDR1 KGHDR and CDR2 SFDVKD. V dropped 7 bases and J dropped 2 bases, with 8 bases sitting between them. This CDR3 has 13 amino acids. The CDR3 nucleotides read TGTGCCACCAGAGCCACCGCTGGAAACACCATATATTTT. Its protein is CATRATAGNTIYF.

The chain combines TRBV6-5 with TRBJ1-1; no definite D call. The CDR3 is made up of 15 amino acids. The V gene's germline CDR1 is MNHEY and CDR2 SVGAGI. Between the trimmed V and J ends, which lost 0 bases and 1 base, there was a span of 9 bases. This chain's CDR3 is CASSYSWERNTEAFF. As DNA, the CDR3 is TGTGCCAGCAGTTACTCGTGGGAAAGGAACACTGAAGCTTTCTTT.

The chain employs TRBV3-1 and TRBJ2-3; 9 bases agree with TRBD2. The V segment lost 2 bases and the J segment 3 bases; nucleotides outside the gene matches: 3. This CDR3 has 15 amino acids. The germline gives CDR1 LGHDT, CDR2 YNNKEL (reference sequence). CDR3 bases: TGTGCCAGCAGCCAACTAGCGGGGCCTACAGATACGCAGTATTTT. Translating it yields CASSQLAGPTDTQYF.

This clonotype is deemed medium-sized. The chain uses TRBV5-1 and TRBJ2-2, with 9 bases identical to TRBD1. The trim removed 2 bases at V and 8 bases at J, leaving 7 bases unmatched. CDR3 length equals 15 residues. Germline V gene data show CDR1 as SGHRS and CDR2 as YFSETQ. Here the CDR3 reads CASSFRTGATGELFF. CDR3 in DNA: TGCGCCAGCAGCTTCCGGACAGGGGCGACTGGGGAGCTGTTTTTT.

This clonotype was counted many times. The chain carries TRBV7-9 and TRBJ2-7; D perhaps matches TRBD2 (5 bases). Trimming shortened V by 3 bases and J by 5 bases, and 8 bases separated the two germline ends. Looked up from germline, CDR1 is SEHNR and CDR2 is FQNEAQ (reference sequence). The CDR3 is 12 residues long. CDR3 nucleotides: TGTGCCAGCAGCTTCAGCGGCGACGAGCAGTACTTC. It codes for CASSFSGDEQYF.

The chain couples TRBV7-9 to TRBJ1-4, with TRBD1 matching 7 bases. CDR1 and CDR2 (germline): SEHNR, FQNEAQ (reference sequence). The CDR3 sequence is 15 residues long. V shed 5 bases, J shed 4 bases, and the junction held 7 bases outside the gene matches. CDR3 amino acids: CASSETGPYNEKLFF. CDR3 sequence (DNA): TGTGCCAGCAGCGAGACAGGGCCCTATAATGAAAAACTGTTTTTT.

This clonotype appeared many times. The CDR3 protein is CASSPQGSLYGYTF. The DNA of the CDR3 is TGTGCCAGCAGCCCACAGGGTTCCCTCTATGGCTACACCTTC. The chain carries TRBV3-1 and TRBJ1-2; TRBD1 is a possible D gene (6 bases). Germline lookup yields CDR1 LGHDT and CDR2 YNNKEL (reference sequence). The germline V and J ends were trimmed by 4 bases and 4 bases, with 13 bases remaining between them. This CDR3 is 14 amino acids long.

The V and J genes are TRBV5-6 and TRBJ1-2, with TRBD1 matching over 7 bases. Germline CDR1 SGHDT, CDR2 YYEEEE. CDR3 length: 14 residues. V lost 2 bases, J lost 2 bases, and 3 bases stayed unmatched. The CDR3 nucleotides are TGTGCCAGCAGCTTCGGACAGGCCAACTATGGCTACACCTTC. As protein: CASSFGQANYGYTF. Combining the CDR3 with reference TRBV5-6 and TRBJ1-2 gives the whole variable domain DAGVTQSPTHLIKTRGQQVTLRCSPKSGHDTVSWYQQALGQGPQFIFQYYEEEERQRGNFPDRFSGHQFPNYSSELNVNALLLGDSALYLCASSFGQANYGYTFGSGTRLTVV.

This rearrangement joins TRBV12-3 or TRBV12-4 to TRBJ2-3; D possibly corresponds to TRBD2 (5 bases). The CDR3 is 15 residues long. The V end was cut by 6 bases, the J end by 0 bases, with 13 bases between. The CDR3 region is CASSPGFSSTDTQYF. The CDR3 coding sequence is TGTGCCAGCAGCCCGGGATTTTCTAGCACAGATACGCAGTATTTT.